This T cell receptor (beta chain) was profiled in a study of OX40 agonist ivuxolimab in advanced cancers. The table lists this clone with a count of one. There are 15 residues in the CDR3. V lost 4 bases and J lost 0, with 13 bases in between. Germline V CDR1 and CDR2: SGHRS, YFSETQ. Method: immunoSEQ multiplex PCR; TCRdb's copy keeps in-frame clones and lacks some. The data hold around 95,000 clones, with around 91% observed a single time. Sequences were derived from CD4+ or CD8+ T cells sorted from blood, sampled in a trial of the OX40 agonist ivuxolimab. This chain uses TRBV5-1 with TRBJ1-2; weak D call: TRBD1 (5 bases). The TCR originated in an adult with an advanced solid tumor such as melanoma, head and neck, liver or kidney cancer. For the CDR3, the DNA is TGCGCCAGCAGCACGGACGGACAAGCTAACTATGGCTACACCTTC. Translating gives CASSTDGQANYGYTF.